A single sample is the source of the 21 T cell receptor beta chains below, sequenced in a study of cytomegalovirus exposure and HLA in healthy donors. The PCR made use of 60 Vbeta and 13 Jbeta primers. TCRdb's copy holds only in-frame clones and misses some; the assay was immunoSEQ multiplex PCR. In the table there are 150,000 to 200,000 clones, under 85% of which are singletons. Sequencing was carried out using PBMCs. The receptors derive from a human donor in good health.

The CDR3 DNA reads as TGTGCCAGCAGCTTAGGACAGAACACTGAAGCTTTCTTT. This codes for CASSLGQNTEAFF. The chain employs TRBV7-6 and TRBJ1-1; D remains ambiguous. CDR3 size: 13 residues. V gave up 1 base and J gave up 1 base, with 4 bases separating them. The germline V gene has CDR1 SGHVS and CDR2 FNYEAQ.

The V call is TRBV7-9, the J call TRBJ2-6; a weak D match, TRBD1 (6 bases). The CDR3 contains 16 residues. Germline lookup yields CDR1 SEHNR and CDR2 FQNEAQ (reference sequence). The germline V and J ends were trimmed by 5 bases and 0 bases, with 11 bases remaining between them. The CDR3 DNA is TGTGCCAGCAGCGGGGGCCTGAGCTCTGGGGCCAACGTCCTGACTTTC. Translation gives CASSGGLSSGANVLTF.

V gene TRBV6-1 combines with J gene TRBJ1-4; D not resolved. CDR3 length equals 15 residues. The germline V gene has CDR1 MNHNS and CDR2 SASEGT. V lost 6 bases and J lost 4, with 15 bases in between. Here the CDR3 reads CASSPQSRLNEKLFF. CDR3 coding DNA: TGTGCCAGCAGCCCTCAGAGCAGACTTAATGAAAAACTGTTTTTT.

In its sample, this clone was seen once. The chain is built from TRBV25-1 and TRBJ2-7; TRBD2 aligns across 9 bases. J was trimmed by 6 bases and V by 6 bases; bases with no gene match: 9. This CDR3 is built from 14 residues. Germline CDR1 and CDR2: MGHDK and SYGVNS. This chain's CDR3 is CASRPGTSFLEQYF. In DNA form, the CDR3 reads TGTGCCAGCAGGCCCGGGACTAGCTTCCTCGAGCAGTACTTC.

CDR3 DNA sequence: TGTGCCAGCAGTGAAATTGACAGGAACTCCTACGAGCAGTACTTC. The encoded protein is CASSEIDRNSYEQYF. This chain joins TRBV6-1 and TRBJ2-7; D might be TRBD1 (6 bases). The CDR3 is 15 amino acids. The V gene lost 2 bases and the J gene lost 0 bases, with 11 bases spanning the gap. CDR1 and CDR2 from the germline V gene are MNHNS and SASEGT.

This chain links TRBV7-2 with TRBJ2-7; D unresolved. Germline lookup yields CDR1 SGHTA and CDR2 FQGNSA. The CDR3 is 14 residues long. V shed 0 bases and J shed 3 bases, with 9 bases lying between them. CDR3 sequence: CASSLAPEDYEQYF. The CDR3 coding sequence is TGTGCCAGCAGCTTAGCTCCAGAAGACTACGAGCAGTACTTC. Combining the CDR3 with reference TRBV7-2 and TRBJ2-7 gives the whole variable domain GAGVSQSPSNKVTEKGKDVELRCDPISGHTALYWYRQSLGQGLEFLIYFQGNSAPDKSGLPSDRFSAERTGGSVSTLTIQRTQQEDSAVYLCASSLAPEDYEQYFGPGTRLTVT.

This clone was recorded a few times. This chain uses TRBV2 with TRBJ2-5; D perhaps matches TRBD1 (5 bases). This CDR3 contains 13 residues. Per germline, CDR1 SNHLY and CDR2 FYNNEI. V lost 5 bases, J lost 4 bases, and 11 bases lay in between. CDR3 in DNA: TGTGCCAGCAGTATCAGGGATGGAGAGACCCAGTACTTC. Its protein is CASSIRDGETQYF.

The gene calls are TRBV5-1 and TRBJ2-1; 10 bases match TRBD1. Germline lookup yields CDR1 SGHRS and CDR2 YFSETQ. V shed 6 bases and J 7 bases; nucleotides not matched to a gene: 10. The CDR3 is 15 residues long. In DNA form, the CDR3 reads TGCGCCAGCACCCCGGACAGGGGGATCACGAATGAGCAGTTCTTC. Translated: CASTPDRGITNEQFF.

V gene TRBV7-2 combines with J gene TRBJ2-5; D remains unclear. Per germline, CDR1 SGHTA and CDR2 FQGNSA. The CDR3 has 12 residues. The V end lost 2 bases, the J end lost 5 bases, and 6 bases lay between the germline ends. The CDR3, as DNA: TGTGCCAGCAGCTTAAACATTGAGACCCAGTACTTC. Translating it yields CASSLNIETQYF.

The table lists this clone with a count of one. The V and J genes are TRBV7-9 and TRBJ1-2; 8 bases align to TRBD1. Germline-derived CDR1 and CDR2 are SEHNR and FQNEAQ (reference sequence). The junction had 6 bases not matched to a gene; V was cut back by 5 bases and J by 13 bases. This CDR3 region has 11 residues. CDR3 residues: CASSRTGIGTF. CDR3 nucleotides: TGTGCCAGCAGCCGGACAGGGATCGGCACCTTC.

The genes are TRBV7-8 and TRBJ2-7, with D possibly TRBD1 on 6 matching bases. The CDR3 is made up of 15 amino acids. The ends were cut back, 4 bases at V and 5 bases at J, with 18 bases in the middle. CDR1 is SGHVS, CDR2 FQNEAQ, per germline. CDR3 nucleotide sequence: TGTGCCAGCAGCTCCCGCGGGCAGGGGTACAACGAGCAGTACTTC. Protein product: CASSSRGQGYNEQYF.

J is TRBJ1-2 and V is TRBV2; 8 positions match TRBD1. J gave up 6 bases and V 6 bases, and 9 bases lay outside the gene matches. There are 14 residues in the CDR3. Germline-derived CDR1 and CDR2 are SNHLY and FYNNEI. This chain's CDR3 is CASRRGSTGDGYTF. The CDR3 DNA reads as TGTGCCAGCAGAAGGGGGTCGACAGGGGATGGCTACACCTTC.

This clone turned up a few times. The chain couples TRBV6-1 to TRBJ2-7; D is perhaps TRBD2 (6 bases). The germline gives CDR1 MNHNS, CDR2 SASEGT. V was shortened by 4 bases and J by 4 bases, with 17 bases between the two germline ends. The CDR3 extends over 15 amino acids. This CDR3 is CASSASVGGNYEQYF. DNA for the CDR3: TGTGCCAGCAGTGCTAGCGTTGGAGGGAATTACGAGCAGTACTTC.

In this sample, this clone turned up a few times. Here the CDR3 DNA reads TGTGCCAGCAGCCCCCGACAGGGTTCTAGCACAGATACGCAGTATTTT. Translation gives CASSPRQGSSTDTQYF. V is TRBV7-6 and J is TRBJ2-3; 7 bases map to TRBD1. Losses at the gene ends were 5 bases for V and 0 bases for J; bases not matched to a gene: 8. CDR1 is SGHVS and CDR2 is FNYEAQ in the germline V gene. The CDR3 is 16 amino acids.

The CDR3 reads CASSFDRGYGYTF. The CDR3, as DNA: TGTGCCAGCAGTTTTGACAGGGGCTATGGCTACACCTTC. The V gene is TRBV5-4, the J gene TRBJ1-2; 8 positions agree with TRBD1. This CDR3 has 13 residues. Germline assignment: CDR1 SGHNT and CDR2 YYREEE (reference sequence). Trimming removed 5 bases from V and 4 bases from J; junction bases left unmatched: 4.

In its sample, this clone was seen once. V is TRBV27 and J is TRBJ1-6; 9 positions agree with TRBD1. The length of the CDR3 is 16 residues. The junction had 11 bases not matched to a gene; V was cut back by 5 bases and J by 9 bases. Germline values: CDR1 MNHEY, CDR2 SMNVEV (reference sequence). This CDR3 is CASSPVQGAAVSPLHF. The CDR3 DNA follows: TGTGCCAGCAGTCCAGTACAGGGGGCAGCGGTTTCACCCCTCCACTTT.

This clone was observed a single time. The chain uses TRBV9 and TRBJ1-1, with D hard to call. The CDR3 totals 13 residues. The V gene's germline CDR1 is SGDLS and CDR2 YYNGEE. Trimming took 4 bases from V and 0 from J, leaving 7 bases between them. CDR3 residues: CASSQRMNTEAFF. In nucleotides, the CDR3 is TGTGCCAGCAGCCAGAGGATGAACACTGAAGCTTTCTTT.

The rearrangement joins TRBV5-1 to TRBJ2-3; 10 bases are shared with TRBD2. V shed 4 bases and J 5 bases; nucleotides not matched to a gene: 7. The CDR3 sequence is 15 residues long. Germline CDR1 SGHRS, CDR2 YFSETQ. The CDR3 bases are TGCGCCAGCAGCGGCAGCGGGGGGGTGGGAGATACGCAGTATTTT. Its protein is CASSGSGGVGDTQYF.

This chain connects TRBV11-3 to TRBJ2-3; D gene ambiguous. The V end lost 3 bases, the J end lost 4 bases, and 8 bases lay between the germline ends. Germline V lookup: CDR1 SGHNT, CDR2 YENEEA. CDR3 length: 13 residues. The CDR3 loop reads CASSFEQSDTQYF. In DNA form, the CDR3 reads TGTGCCAGCAGCTTCGAGCAATCAGATACGCAGTATTTT.

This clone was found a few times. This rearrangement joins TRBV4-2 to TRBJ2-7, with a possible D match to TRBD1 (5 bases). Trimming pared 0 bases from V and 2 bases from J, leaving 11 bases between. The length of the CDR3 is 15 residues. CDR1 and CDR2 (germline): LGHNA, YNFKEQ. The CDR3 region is CASSQDRTGPYEQYF. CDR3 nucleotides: TGTGCCAGCAGCCAAGATAGAACAGGACCCTACGAGCAGTACTTC.

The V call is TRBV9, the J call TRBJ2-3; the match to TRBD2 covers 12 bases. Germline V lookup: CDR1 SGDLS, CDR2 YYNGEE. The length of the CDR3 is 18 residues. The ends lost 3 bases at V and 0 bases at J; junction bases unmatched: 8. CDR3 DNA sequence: TGTGCCAGCAGCGGACTAGCGGGGGTACCTTATAGCACAGATACGCAGTATTTT. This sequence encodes CASSGLAGVPYSTDTQYF.